This entry lists 20 T cell receptor beta chains sequenced from one sample in a study of shared clonotypes between healthy human individuals. Assay used: immunoSEQ multiplex PCR; TCRdb lists only in-frame clones, some missing. This table holds hundreds of thousands of clones, 85% to 95% found once. Naive CD8 populations comprised CD45RO-negative cells positively selected for CCR7, excluding terminally differentiated effector memory CD45RA+ cells. Material for sequencing was naive CD8+ T cells sorted from blood. The receptors were gathered from a woman aged 30 to 39 in good health.

The gene calls are TRBV27 and TRBJ2-7; TRBD1 aligns across 7 bases. Germline CDR1 MNHEY, CDR2 SMNVEV (reference sequence). V lost 6 bases to trimming and J lost 2 bases; unmatched junction nucleotides: 7. The CDR3 has 14 amino acids. The CDR3 bases are TGTGCCAGCAGGAAAGGAACAGGGGCCTACGAGCAGTACTTC. It encodes CASRKGTGAYEQYF.

This clone was observed a single time. The rearrangement links TRBV25-1 to TRBJ2-7; possibly TRBD1 for D (5 bases). V was clipped by 3 bases and J by 6 bases, with 9 bases between them. The CDR3 consists of 12 residues. Germline V gene sequence: CDR1 MGHDK, CDR2 SYGVNS. The CDR3 here is CASSDAGLEQYF. In DNA, the CDR3 is TGTGCCAGCAGTGACGCAGGGCTCGAGCAGTACTTC.

The genes are TRBV5-6 and TRBJ2-7, with D unresolved. The CDR3 covers 15 residues. Germline CDR1 is SGHDT and CDR2 is YYEEEE. V lost 2 bases and J lost 2, with 14 bases in between. CDR3 DNA: TGTGCCAGCAGCTTTTTCGGCTCTCCTACCTACGAGCAGTACTTC. Its translation is CASSFFGSPTYEQYF. The complete variable domain, with remaining parts taken from reference TRBV5-6 and TRBJ2-7, reads DAGVTQSPTHLIKTRGQQVTLRCSPKSGHDTVSWYQQALGQGPQFIFQYYEEEERQRGNFPDRFSGHQFPNYSSELNVNALLLGDSALYLCASSFFGSPTYEQYFGPGTRLTVT.

The chain employs TRBV5-1 and TRBJ2-5; 12 nucleotides agree with TRBD2. V lost 0 bases and J lost 3; bases outside the gene matches: 0. CDR3 size: 15 residues. The germline CDR1 and CDR2 sequences are SGHRS and YFSETQ. Written as DNA, the CDR3 is TGCGCCAGCAGCTTGGGACTAGCGGGAGAAGAGACCCAGTACTTC. It specifies CASSLGLAGEETQYF. Combining the CDR3 with reference TRBV5-1 and TRBJ2-5 gives the whole variable domain KAGVTQTPRYLIKTRGQQVTLSCSPISGHRSVSWYQQTPGQGLQFLFEYFSETQRNKGNFPGRFSGRQFSNSRSEMNVSTLELGDSALYLCASSLGLAGEETQYFGPGTRLLVL.

The rearrangement uses TRBV7-9 and TRBJ1-1, with D unclear. The CDR3 has 13 residues. V was shortened by 0 bases and J by 7 bases, with 9 bases between the two germline ends. Germline CDR1 and CDR2: SEHNR and FQNEAQ (reference sequence). DNA of the CDR3: TGTGCCAGCAGCTTAGCCATCGGCGATGAAGCTTTCTTT. Translating gives CASSLAIGDEAFF.

This clone was recorded once. V is TRBV27 and J is TRBJ2-3; D is unclear. Germline V lookup: CDR1 MNHEY, CDR2 SMNVEV (reference sequence). The CDR3 consists of 17 residues. Trimming cost V 2 bases and J 2 bases, with 17 bases left between them. CDR3 coding DNA: TGTGCCAGCAGTTTAATTCCCCGGGCTGGTTCCACAGATACGCAGTATTTT. It yields the protein CASSLIPRAGSTDTQYF.

This chain joins TRBV28 and TRBJ2-2; 9 bases align to TRBD1. The CDR3 contains 14 residues. V dropped 6 bases and J dropped 7; count of bases not matched to a gene: 6. The germline V gene encodes CDR1 MDHEN and CDR2 SYDVKM. The CDR3 sequence is CASRRTGDNGELFF. The CDR3 DNA follows: TGTGCCAGCAGGCGGACAGGGGACAACGGGGAGCTGTTTTTT.

V is TRBV13 and J is TRBJ2-7, with 9 bases that match TRBD2. Germline lookup yields CDR1 PRHDT and CDR2 FYEKMQ (reference sequence). CDR3 size: 15 residues. The trim removed 2 bases at V and 2 bases at J, leaving 4 bases unmatched. In nucleotides, the CDR3 is TGTGCCAGCAGCTTATCACTAGCGGGCCCCTACGAGCAGTACTTC. It translates to CASSLSLAGPYEQYF.

The rearrangement links TRBV7-8 to TRBJ2-7; 9 bases are a match to TRBD1. The CDR3 totals 17 residues. Per germline, CDR1 SGHVS and CDR2 FQNEAQ. The trim removed 4 bases at V and 3 bases at J, leaving 13 bases unmatched. CDR3 sequence (DNA): TGTGCCAGCAGCTCCGAAACCGGGACAGGGTATATCTACGAGCAGTACTTC. Residues: CASSSETGTGYIYEQYF.

This clone was recorded a few times. Other DNA sequences from this sample encode an identical CDR3 as well. V is TRBV28 and J is TRBJ2-7; no clear D. The CDR3 has 11 amino acids. V lost 6 bases and J lost 3, with 6 bases in between. Germline CDR1 is MDHEN and CDR2 is SYDVKM. The CDR3 region has the DNA TGTGCCAGCAGCCCACTCTACGAGCAGTACTTC. It translates to CASSPLYEQYF.

V gene TRBV7-8 combines with J gene TRBJ2-5, with a weak D call TRBD2 (5 bases). The V gene's germline CDR1 is SGHVS and CDR2 FQNEAQ. V dropped 2 bases and J dropped 5 bases, with 9 bases sitting between them. The CDR3 sequence is 13 residues long. Written as DNA, the CDR3 is TGTGCCAGCAGCTTATTCGCGGGTGAGACCCAGTACTTC. Amino acid sequence: CASSLFAGETQYF.

J is TRBJ1-2 and V is TRBV28; D may be TRBD1 (5 bases). The length of the CDR3 is 15 residues. Germline loops: CDR1 MDHEN, CDR2 SYDVKM. The ends were cut back, 5 bases at V and 1 base at J, with 14 bases in the middle. Written as DNA, the CDR3 is TGTGCCAGCAGTATGGGAGCGGGGCTTAACTATGGCTACACCTTC. It yields the protein CASSMGAGLNYGYTF.

The CDR3 nucleotides are TGTGCCAGCAGTTTGGGACTAGCGGGAGGAACCTACGAGCAGTACTTC. Protein product: CASSLGLAGGTYEQYF. The chain uses TRBV28 and TRBJ2-7, with 15 bases matching TRBD2. CDR1 and CDR2 from the germline V gene are MDHEN and SYDVKM. The CDR3 is 16 residues long. V shed 3 bases and J 2 bases; nucleotides not matched to a gene: 2.

The chain links TRBV28 to TRBJ1-1; no clear D gene. CDR1 is MDHEN and CDR2 is SYDVKM in the germline V gene. The CDR3 spans 15 residues. Trimming took 2 bases from V and 2 from J, leaving 12 bases between them. The CDR3 coding sequence is TGTGCCAGCAGTTTAAACGAGTTAGAAAACACTGAAGCTTTCTTT. It yields the protein CASSLNELENTEAFF.

The chain joins TRBV28 to TRBJ1-2, with D perhaps TRBD1 (6 bases). This CDR3 spans 14 amino acids. V was trimmed by 6 bases and J by 3 bases, leaving 14 bases between them. The germline CDR1 and CDR2 sequences are MDHEN and SYDVKM. Here the CDR3 reads CASRATGSDYGYTF. CDR3 DNA sequence: TGTGCCAGCAGGGCCACAGGGAGTGACTATGGCTACACCTTC.

The CDR3 protein is CASSEGQGLREPQHF. In DNA, the CDR3 is TGCGCCAGCAGTGAGGGGCAGGGGTTAAGGGAGCCCCAGCATTTT. The chain recombines TRBV10-1 with TRBJ1-5, with D tentatively TRBD1 (6 bases). Trimming removed 2 bases from V and 8 bases from J, with 16 bases in between. CDR3 length: 15 amino acids. CDR1 and CDR2 from the germline V gene are WNHNN and SYGVQD (reference sequence).

The rearrangement uses TRBV28 and TRBJ2-1; 9 positions match TRBD2. The CDR3 runs to 15 residues. After removal of 4 bases from V and 5 bases from J, the junction contained 6 bases not matched to a gene. Germline V gene lookup returns CDR1 MDHEN and CDR2 SYDVKM. For the CDR3, the DNA is TGTGCCAGCAGTTATGGCGGGAGGGGCAACAATGAGCAGTTCTTC. It encodes CASSYGGRGNNEQFF. Variable domain in full (rest from reference TRBV28 and TRBJ2-1): DVKVTQSSRYLVKRTGEKVFLECVQDMDHENMFWYRQDPGLGLRLIYFSYDVKMKEKGDIPEGYSVSREKKERFSLILESASTNQTSMYLCASSYGGRGNNEQFFGPGTRLTVL.

The chain joins TRBV9 to TRBJ2-7, with D hard to call. The CDR3 totals 14 residues. V lost 0 bases and J lost 3, with 10 bases in between. CDR1 SGDLS and CDR2 YYNGEE come from the germline V gene. The CDR3 nucleotides are TGTGCCAGCAGCGTAGAGGCCCTCAGCTACGAGCAGTACTTC. Translation: CASSVEALSYEQYF.

Here the CDR3 reads CASSSGDFEETQYF. The CDR3 nucleotides read TGTGCCAGCAGCTCGGGGGACTTTGAAGAGACCCAGTACTTC. This chain connects TRBV7-9 to TRBJ2-5; D possibly corresponds to TRBD2 (6 bases). The germline V gene encodes CDR1 SEHNR and CDR2 FQNEAQ (reference sequence). There are 14 residues in the CDR3. Deletions cut 4 bases from V and 3 bases from J, with 12 bases between.

This rearrangement joins TRBV27 to TRBJ2-7, with D maybe TRBD2 (5 bases). The CDR3 spans 16 residues. Germline-derived CDR1 and CDR2 are MNHEY and SMNVEV (reference sequence). Trimming left V 1 base short and J 1 base short, with 14 bases between. The CDR3 DNA is TGTGCCAGCAGTTTATTTCCAGGACTCCGGTCCTACGAGCAGTACTTC. Translating it yields CASSLFPGLRSYEQYF.